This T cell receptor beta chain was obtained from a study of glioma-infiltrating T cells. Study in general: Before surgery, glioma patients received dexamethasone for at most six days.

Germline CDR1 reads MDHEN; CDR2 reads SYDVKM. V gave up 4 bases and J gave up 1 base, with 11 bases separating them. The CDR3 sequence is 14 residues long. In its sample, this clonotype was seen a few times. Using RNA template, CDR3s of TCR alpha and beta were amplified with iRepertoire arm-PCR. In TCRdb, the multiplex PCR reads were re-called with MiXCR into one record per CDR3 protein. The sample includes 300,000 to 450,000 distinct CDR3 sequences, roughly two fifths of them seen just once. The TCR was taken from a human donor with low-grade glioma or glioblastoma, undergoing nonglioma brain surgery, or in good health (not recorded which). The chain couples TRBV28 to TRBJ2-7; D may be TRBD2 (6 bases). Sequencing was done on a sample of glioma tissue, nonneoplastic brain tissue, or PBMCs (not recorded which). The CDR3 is CASSSNGGSYEQYF. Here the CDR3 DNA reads TGTGCCAGCAGTTCCAACGGGGGATCCTACGAGCAGTACTTC.